This entry lists 3 T cell receptor beta chains sequenced from one sample in a study of blood T cell repertoires in COVID-19. This table comes from immunoSEQ multiplex PCR, and its TCRdb copy is limited to in-frame clones, with some not included. Altogether roughly 40,000 clones are present, approximately 89% being singletons, with the ten largest covering 3.5% to 4.5%. The sample taken for sequencing was peripheral blood. Every receptor here comes from a human donor in a cohort sampled during active COVID-19.

V usage is TRBV5-1 and J usage is TRBJ2-1; 10 bases agree with TRBD2. CDR1 and CDR2 from the germline V gene are SGHRS and YFSETQ. J gave up 4 bases and V 4 bases, and 11 bases lay outside the gene matches. The length of the CDR3 is 17 residues. The CDR3 region is CASSRNPIAGGYNEQFF. In DNA, the CDR3 is TGCGCCAGCAGCAGAAACCCTATAGCGGGGGGATACAATGAGCAGTTCTTC.

This chain connects TRBV23-1 to TRBJ2-7; a possible D gene is TRBD1 (8 bases). TRBV23-1 is reported as an ORF; its role is uncertain. The CDR3 contains 18 residues. Between the trimmed V and J ends, which lost 2 bases and 2 bases, there was a span of 22 bases. This chain's CDR3 is CASSQPTYQAGQAYEQYF. CDR3 DNA sequence: TGCGCCAGCAGTCAACCGACATACCAAGCGGGACAGGCCTACGAGCAGTACTTC.

This clone appeared a single time. This chain connects TRBV5-6 to TRBJ1-1; 7 bases agree with TRBD1. With 3 bases clipped from V and 0 bases from J, the junction kept 8 bases outside the gene matches. Germline V gene data show CDR1 as SGHDT and CDR2 as YYEEEE. CDR3 size: 16 residues. CDR3 sequence (DNA): TGTGCCAGCAGCTGGCAATCCGGGACAGTGAACACTGAAGCTTTCTTT. Amino acid sequence: CASSWQSGTVNTEAFF.